This T cell receptor (beta chain) derives from a study of T cell changes during pregnancy in multiple sclerosis. The repertoire was sequenced with immunoSEQ multiplex PCR; TCRdb's copy has only in-frame clones and lacks some. This table holds tens of thousands of clones, just over 90% found once. V shed 9 bases and J 7 bases; nucleotides not matched to a gene: 9. Germline V gives CDR1 LNHDA, CDR2 SQIVND (reference sequence). The CDR3 runs 15 residues. The V gene is TRBV19, the J gene TRBJ2-1; 13 positions match TRBD2. This sequence originates from a female donor with multiple sclerosis, enrolled in a pregnancy study. Sequences were derived from CD4+ T cells from peripheral blood mononuclear cells, sampled before pregnancy. CDR3 sequence: CASTLGTSGINEQFF. The CDR3 DNA reads TGTGCCAGCACCCTCGGGACTAGCGGGATAAATGAGCAGTTCTTC.